This is a list of T cell receptor beta chains from one sample in a study of cytomegalovirus exposure and HLA in healthy donors. The table came from immunoSEQ multiplex PCR; TCRdb's copy has only in-frame clones and leaves some out. Here the sample table reports 75,000 to 80,000 clones. Sequencing input: PBMCs. These receptors all come from a man younger than 35 in good health and CMV-seropositive. CDR3s include the opening cysteine and the closing phenylalanine or tryptophan. D genes are given only for firm matches.

v_call	j_call	d_call	cdr3_aa	cdr3_nt
TRBV5-6	TRBJ1-1	NA	CASSLGQMNTEAFF	TGTGCCAGCAGCTTGGGACAGATGAACACTGAAGCTTTCTTT
TRBV5-1	TRBJ2-2	NA	CASSSQGTGELFF	TGCGCCAGCAGCTCCCAGGGGACCGGGGAGCTGTTTTTT
TRBV27	TRBJ2-7	NA	CASWHTTYEQYF	TGTGCCAGCTGGCACACTACCTACGAGCAGTACTTC
TRBV15	TRBJ1-2	NA	CATSREVNSKGYTF	TGTGCCACCAGCAGAGAGGTTAACAGCAAAGGCTACACCTTC
TRBV4-1	TRBJ2-7	NA	CASSQDVQGSLGEQYF	TGCGCCAGCAGCCAAGATGTCCAGGGGAGCCTGGGGGAGCAGTACTTC
TRBV30	TRBJ1-2	NA	CAWSSEGPYGYTF	TGTGCCTGGAGTTCGGAGGGACCCTATGGCTACACCTTC
TRBV18	TRBJ2-1	TRBD2	CASSPRTSGDNEQFF	TGTGCCAGCTCCCCCCGGACTAGCGGGGACAATGAGCAGTTCTTC
TRBV19	TRBJ2-5	NA	CASSIGATQETQYF	TGTGCCAGTAGTATAGGAGCCACCCAAGAGACCCAGTACTTC
TRBV7-3	TRBJ2-1	TRBD2	CASSLSGGSSYNEQFF	TGTGCCAGCAGCCTCTCGGGGGGGAGCTCCTACAATGAGCAGTTCTTC
TRBV6-5	TRBJ2-7	TRBD2	CASSYQAGDEQYF	TGTGCCAGCAGTTACCAAGCGGGAGACGAGCAGTACTTC
TRBV15	TRBJ2-1	TRBD2	CATSREALAPYNEQFF	TGTGCCACCAGCAGAGAGGCACTAGCGCCATACAATGAGCAGTTCTTC
TRBV29-1	TRBJ2-5	TRBD2	CSVLAGVARETQYF	TGCAGCGTTTTAGCGGGAGTGGCGAGGGAGACCCAGTACTTC
TRBV19	TRBJ2-1	NA	CASTMRGGNNEQFF	TGTGCCAGTACCATGCGAGGGGGTAACAATGAGCAGTTCTTC
TRBV5-1	TRBJ1-1	TRBD1	CASSSGQGATYTEAFF	TGCGCCAGCAGCTCCGGACAGGGGGCTACTTACACTGAAGCTTTCTTT
TRBV27	TRBJ1-4	TRBD1	CASSPSQGALGEKLFF	TGTGCCAGCAGTCCATCACAGGGGGCACTCGGTGAAAAACTGTTTTTT
TRBV6-5	TRBJ1-1	NA	CASSYNQWNTEAFF	TGTGCCAGCAGTTACAATCAGTGGAACACTGAAGCTTTCTTT
TRBV6-5	TRBJ2-3	TRBD1	CASSYSGTGQDTQYF	TGTGCCAGCAGTTACTCCGGGACAGGGCAAGATACGCAGTATTTT
TRBV7-9	TRBJ2-5	NA	CASSWGPEETQYF	TGTGCCAGCAGCTGGGGGCCGGAAGAGACCCAGTACTTC
TRBV7-2	TRBJ2-4	TRBD1	CASSARTGDSQNIQYF	TGTGCCAGCAGCGCCCGGACAGGAGACTCCCAAAACATTCAGTACTTC
TRBV7-6	TRBJ2-7	TRBD1	CASSSPATGAHSSYEQYF	TGTGCCAGCAGCTCCCCCGCGACAGGGGCCCACAGCTCCTACGAGCAGTACTTC
TRBV5-4	TRBJ2-5	TRBD2	CASKGGSEETQYF	TGTGCCAGCAAAGGCGGGAGTGAAGAGACCCAGTACTTC
TRBV28	TRBJ1-2	TRBD1	CASSFPLTGSYGYTF	TGTGCCAGCAGTTTCCCGCTGACAGGGTCCTATGGCTACACCTTC